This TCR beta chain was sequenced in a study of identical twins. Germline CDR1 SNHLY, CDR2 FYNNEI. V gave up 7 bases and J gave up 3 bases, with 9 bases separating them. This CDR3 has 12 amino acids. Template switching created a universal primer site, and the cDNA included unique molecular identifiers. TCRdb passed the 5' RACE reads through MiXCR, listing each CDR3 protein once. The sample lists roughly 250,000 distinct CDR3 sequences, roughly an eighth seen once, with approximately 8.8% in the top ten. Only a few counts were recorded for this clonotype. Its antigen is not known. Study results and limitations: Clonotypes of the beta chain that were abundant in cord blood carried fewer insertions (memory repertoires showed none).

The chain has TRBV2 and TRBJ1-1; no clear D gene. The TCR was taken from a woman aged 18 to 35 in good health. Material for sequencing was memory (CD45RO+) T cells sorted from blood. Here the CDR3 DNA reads TGTGCCAGCACGCGCGCCGACACTGAAGCTTTCTTT. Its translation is CASTRADTEAFF.